This T cell receptor beta chain was observed in a study of shared clonotypes between healthy human individuals. Of note for this clone: Antigen specificity is unknown.

Findings of the study overall: The four-donor shared clonotypes exceeded non-shared clonotypes in generation probability, with non-shared ones scoring lower.

CDR1 and CDR2 (germline): SGHNT, YYREEE (reference sequence). Trimming took 3 bases from V and 1 from J, leaving 13 bases between them. This CDR3 contains 15 residues. Original analysis: Sequence data from immunoSEQ were junction-only and lacked quality scores; consequently, filtering differed. The method was immunoSEQ multiplex PCR; TCRdb's version includes in-frame clones alone and lacks a portion of them. D and trimming were read from the DNA, whereas the V and J calls and clone size are those reported in that table. Here the sample spans about 1 million clones, about 75% being singletons. Donors had no recently reported acute infections or vaccinations and were HIV-negative. Everyone who donated was a Caucasian adult who lived in Nashville, Tennessee.

The receptor was isolated from a young man in good health. The source material was memory CD4+ T cells sorted from blood. The subset was: CD45RA-negative fraction. This chain connects TRBV5-4 to TRBJ1-1; D possibly corresponds to TRBD1 (6 bases). As DNA, the CDR3 is TGTGCCAGCAGCTCGCCACAGGGAGGGAACACTGAAGCTTTCTTT. Translated, it gives CASSSPQGGNTEAFF.